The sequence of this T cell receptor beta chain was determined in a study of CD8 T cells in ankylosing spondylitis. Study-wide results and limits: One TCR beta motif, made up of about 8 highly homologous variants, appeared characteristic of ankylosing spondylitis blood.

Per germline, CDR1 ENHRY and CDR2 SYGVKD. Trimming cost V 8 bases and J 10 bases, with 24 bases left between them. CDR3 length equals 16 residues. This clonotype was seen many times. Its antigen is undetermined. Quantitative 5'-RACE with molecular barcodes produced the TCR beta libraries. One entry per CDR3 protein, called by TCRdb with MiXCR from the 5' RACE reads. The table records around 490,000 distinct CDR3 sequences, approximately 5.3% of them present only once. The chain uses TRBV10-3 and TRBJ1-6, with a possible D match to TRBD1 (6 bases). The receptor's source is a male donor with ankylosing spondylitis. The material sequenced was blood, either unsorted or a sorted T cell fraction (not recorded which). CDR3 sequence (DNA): TGTGCCATCTGGGCAGGGGCGAGAGTTGCGTTGTCACCCCTCCACTTT. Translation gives CAIWAGARVALSPLHF.